The clone carrying this TCR beta chain was seen a handful of times. Reverse transcribing all isolated RNA meant expressed TCRB transcripts were sequenced. This table comes from immunoSEQ multiplex PCR, and its TCRdb copy is limited to in-frame clones, with some not included. The sample carries around 290,000 clones, under 8.5% recorded once. The sample originates from a study of beta chain features in type 1 diabetes. One heparinised blood draw averaging around 120 mL was given by each donor. V lost 2 bases and J 0 bases, leaving 14 bases between the germline ends. Germline V lookup: CDR1 SGHTA, CDR2 FQGNSA. The CDR3 extends over 17 amino acids.

The sample consisted of central memory CD4+ T cells from blood. This clonotype was obtained from a woman under 30 in good health. The chain has TRBV7-2 and TRBJ1-5; no reliable D call. DNA of the CDR3: TGTGCCAGCAGCTTAATGGGGTCCCACTATAGCAATCAGCCCCAGCATTTT. It translates to CASSLMGSHYSNQPQHF. Variable domain in full (rest from reference TRBV7-2 and TRBJ1-5): GAGVSQSPSNKVTEKGKDVELRCDPISGHTALYWYRQSLGQGLEFLIYFQGNSAPDKSGLPSDRFSAERTGGSVSTLTIQRTQQEDSAVYLCASSLMGSHYSNQPQHFGDGTRLSIL.